Below, 10 T cell receptor beta chains from the same sample are listed, as sequenced in a study of T cell responses to AZD1222 COVID-19 vaccine. Generated by immunoSEQ multiplex PCR, the TCRdb table keeps only in-frame clones and is missing some. The sample records around 140,000 clones, over 90% being singletons. The source material was peripheral blood, sampled on day 0 of MenACWY control vaccination. The receptors were sampled from an adult in good health.

The V call is TRBV7-6, the J call TRBJ2-1; 9 bases match TRBD1. Looked up from germline, CDR1 is SGHVS and CDR2 is FNYEAQ. The CDR3 loop spans 15 amino acids. The V and J ends lost 5 bases and 7 bases, in that order; junction bases with no gene match: 9. The CDR3: CASSLGQGILNEQFF. The CDR3 nucleotides read TGTGCCAGCAGCCTAGGACAGGGGATATTGAATGAGCAGTTCTTC.

The rearrangement joins TRBV2 to TRBJ2-5; a weak D match, TRBD2 (5 bases). The CDR3 totals 14 residues. Per the germline V gene, CDR1 is SNHLY and CDR2 is FYNNEI. V was trimmed by 6 bases and J by 4 bases, leaving 15 bases between them. CDR3 nucleotide sequence: TGTGCCAGCAGACTGGAGAGGGCTAGAGAGACCCAGTACTTC. Its protein product is CASRLERARETQYF.

The chain has TRBV30 and TRBJ1-5, with 7 nucleotides matching TRBD1. The CDR3 is made up of 13 amino acids. V trimming: 5 bases; J trimming: 2 bases; junction bases outside the gene matches: 3. CDR1 GTSNPN and CDR2 SVGIG come from the germline V gene (reference sequence). CDR3 sequence: CAWAGQRNQPQHF. CDR3 nucleotide sequence: TGTGCCTGGGCGGGACAGCGCAATCAGCCCCAGCATTTT.

This chain links TRBV2 with TRBJ1-5; possible D gene TRBD1, 5 bases. Germline V CDR1 and CDR2: SNHLY, FYNNEI. The CDR3 is 15 residues long. V shed 4 bases and J shed 3 bases, with 13 bases lying between them. CDR3 DNA sequence: TGTGCCAGCAGTGCCCAGACAGCTTACAATCAGCCCCAGCATTTT. Translated: CASSAQTAYNQPQHF. Full variable domain (remainder filled in from reference TRBV2 and TRBJ1-5): EPEVTQTPSHQVTQMGQEVILRCVPISNHLYFYWYRQILGQKVEFLVSFYNNEISEKSEIFDDQFSVERPDGSNFTLKIRSTKLEDSAMYFCASSAQTAYNQPQHFGDGTRLSIL.

J is TRBJ1-2 and V is TRBV5-1, with a tentative D call TRBD1 (5 bases). Trimming pared 0 bases from V and 6 bases from J, leaving 9 bases between. Germline assignment: CDR1 SGHRS and CDR2 YFSETQ. This CDR3 region has 13 residues. Here the CDR3 reads CASSLGGYDGYTF. The CDR3 DNA sequence: TGCGCCAGCAGCTTGGGGGGGTACGATGGCTACACCTTC.

The chain carries TRBV19 and TRBJ1-5; 10 positions match TRBD1. The CDR3 is made up of 14 amino acids. With V trimmed by 4 bases and J by 7 bases, 4 bases remained unmatched. Germline V gene data show CDR1 as LNHDA and CDR2 as SQIVND (reference sequence). The CDR3 sequence: CASSKTGGYQPQHF. The DNA for the CDR3 is TGTGCCAGTAGTAAGACAGGGGGCTACCAGCCCCAGCATTTT.

The gene calls are TRBV11-2 and TRBJ1-4; TRBD1 is a possible D gene (5 bases). The CDR3 totals 16 residues. The germline V and J ends were trimmed by 5 bases and 2 bases, with 15 bases remaining between them. Germline assignment: CDR1 SGHAT and CDR2 FQNNGV. CDR3 loop: CASSTRPRGTNEKLFF. The CDR3 region has the DNA TGTGCCAGCAGCACCCGACCGCGGGGGACTAATGAAAAACTGTTTTTT. Based on the CDR3 plus reference TRBV11-2 and TRBJ1-4, the full variable domain is EAGVAQSPRYKIIEKRQSVAFWCNPISGHATLYWYQQILGQGPKLLIQFQNNGVVDDSQLPKDRFSAERLKGVDSTLKIQPAKLEDSAVYLCASSTRPRGTNEKLFFGSGTQLSVL.

The rearrangement uses TRBV10-3 and TRBJ2-1; the match to TRBD2 covers 13 bases. V lost 10 bases, J lost 6 bases, and 6 bases stayed unmatched. The V gene's germline CDR1 is ENHRY and CDR2 SYGVKD. The CDR3 sequence is 14 residues long. CDR3 DNA: TGTGCCACGACTAGCGGGGGGCCCTTCAATGAGCAGTTCTTC. Protein sequence: CATTSGGPFNEQFF.

The CDR3 protein is CASSSGTAYNQPQHF. The DNA for the CDR3 is TGTGCCAGCAGCTCCGGGACAGCTTACAATCAGCCCCAGCATTTT. This chain joins TRBV7-2 and TRBJ1-5; 7 nucleotides align to TRBD1. CDR1 is SGHTA and CDR2 is FQGNSA in the germline V gene. V lost 4 bases, J lost 3 bases, and 6 bases stayed unmatched. The CDR3 is made up of 15 amino acids. The full variable domain, completed using reference TRBV7-2 and TRBJ1-5, is GAGVSQSPSNKVTEKGKDVELRCDPISGHTALYWYRQSLGQGLEFLIYFQGNSAPDKSGLPSDRFSAERTGGSVSTLTIQRTQQEDSAVYLCASSSGTAYNQPQHFGDGTRLSIL.

The rearrangement joins TRBV2 to TRBJ1-1; D is unclear. From germline, CDR1 is SNHLY and CDR2 FYNNEI. This CDR3 contains 12 residues. V was trimmed by 4 bases and J by 6 bases, leaving 9 bases between them. CDR3 in DNA: TGTGCCAGCAGTGTCAGTCCCTCTGAAGCTTTCTTT. This translates into CASSVSPSEAFF.